The 20 T cell receptor beta chains presented below share a single source sample, sequenced in a study of blood T cell repertoires in COVID-19. Clones were read by immunoSEQ multiplex PCR, and TCRdb kept only the in-frame ones, dropping some. The repertoire consists of 300,000 or so clones, with roughly 90% occurring once and the leading ten covering 2.5% to 3%. The sequenced sample consisted of peripheral blood. These TCRs come from a woman aged 25 to 45 with COVID-19, enrolled during active disease.

V is TRBV3-1 (or the pseudogene TRBV3-2) and J is TRBJ1-4, with no clear D. There are 14 residues in the CDR3. Germline values: CDR1 LGHDT, CDR2 YNNKEL (reference sequence). With 5 bases removed from V and 8 bases from J, the gap between germline ends came to 15 bases. CDR3 loop: CASSTTRRNEKLFF. CDR3 bases: TGTGCCAGCAGCACAACCCGCAGGAACGAAAAACTGTTTTTT.

This chain joins TRBV6-1 and TRBJ2-3; maybe TRBD1 (6 bases). The CDR3 consists of 16 residues. The V end lost 2 bases, the J end lost 0 bases, and 12 bases lay between the germline ends. The germline V gene has CDR1 MNHNS and CDR2 SASEGT. CDR3 coding DNA: TGTGCCAGCAGTGAAAAGACAGGTTCTAGCACAGATACGCAGTATTTT. Translating gives CASSEKTGSSTDTQYF.

This chain links TRBV6-4 with TRBJ1-1, with 9 nucleotides matching TRBD1. The J segment lost 4 bases and the V segment lost 6 bases, leaving 3 bases of the junction unmatched. The germline V gene encodes CDR1 MRHNA and CDR2 SNTAGT. The CDR3 totals 13 residues. CDR3 in amino acids: CASSAGQGTEAFF. DNA of the CDR3: TGTGCCAGCAGCGCGGGACAGGGCACTGAAGCTTTCTTT.

The rearrangement joins TRBV19 to TRBJ2-5; the match to TRBD2 covers 16 bases. Unmatched junction bases numbered 7, after V lost 5 bases and J lost 4 bases. CDR3 length: 17 amino acids. Germline CDR1 reads LNHDA; CDR2 reads SQIVND (reference sequence). CDR3 DNA sequence: TGTGCCAGTAGTCCCGGGACTAGCGGGAGGGCCGGAGAGACCCAGTACTTC. It specifies CASSPGTSGRAGETQYF.

The rearrangement joins TRBV10-3 to TRBJ2-2; 8 bases match TRBD2. V dropped 8 bases and J dropped 6; count of bases not matched to a gene: 5. The CDR3 has 13 residues. Germline CDR1 ENHRY, CDR2 SYGVKD. In DNA, the CDR3 is TGTGCCATCGGGGGACTAGAGGCCGGGGAGCTGTTTTTT. This sequence encodes CAIGGLEAGELFF.

The rearrangement links TRBV27 to TRBJ1-5; 9 bases fit TRBD1. The CDR3 has 15 amino acids. J lost 7 bases, V lost 6 bases, and 10 bases had no gene match. Looked up from germline, CDR1 is MNHEY and CDR2 is SMNVEV (reference sequence). CDR3 nucleotides: TGTGCCAGCAGCCCGGGGACAGGGTATAACCAGCCCCAGCATTTT. This codes for CASSPGTGYNQPQHF.

The chain links TRBV27 to TRBJ2-6; no firm D call. Looked up from germline, CDR1 is MNHEY and CDR2 is SMNVEV (reference sequence). This CDR3 comprises 14 residues. V was pared by 6 bases and J by 1 base, with 7 bases between. The CDR3 bases are TGTGCCAGCAGAGAGGTATCTGGGGCCAACGTCCTGACTTTC. This encodes CASREVSGANVLTF.

This clone was picked up a small number of times. CDR3 DNA: TGTGCCAGCAGTTTAAGGGGCCCGAACAGGGGGATAGATCAGCCCCAGCATTTT. Its translation is CASSLRGPNRGIDQPQHF. The chain combines TRBV5-4 with TRBJ1-5; 8 bases fit TRBD1. The CDR3 runs to 18 residues. Trimming at V came to 5 bases and at J to 5 bases, leaving 18 bases not matched to a gene. Germline CDR1 SGHNT, CDR2 YYREEE (reference sequence).

The chain employs TRBV3-1 (or the pseudogene TRBV3-2) and TRBJ2-5; 7 nucleotides match TRBD2. Germline V lookup: CDR1 LGHDT, CDR2 YNNKEL (reference sequence). J lost 7 bases, V lost 2 bases, and 7 bases had no gene match. CDR3 length: 14 amino acids. CDR3 sequence (DNA): TGTGCCAGCAGCCAAACCAGCGGGATGGGGACCCAGTACTTC. As protein: CASSQTSGMGTQYF.

This clone was found once. The rearrangement uses TRBV7-7 and TRBJ1-1, with 9 bases lining up with TRBD1. Germline V gives CDR1 SSHAT, CDR2 FNYEAQ (reference sequence). The CDR3 spans 13 residues. With 5 bases clipped from V and 6 bases from J, the junction kept 4 bases outside the gene matches. The DNA of the CDR3 is TGTGCCAGCAGCAGGGACAGGGACGCTGAAGCTTTCTTT. This gives the protein CASSRDRDAEAFF.

The chain combines TRBV25-1 with TRBJ1-4; D is possibly TRBD1 (5 bases). V lost 1 base, J lost 4 bases, and 7 bases lay in between. Germline-derived CDR1 and CDR2 are MGHDK and SYGVNS. CDR3 length equals 14 residues. The CDR3 nucleotides are TGTGCCAGCAGTGAATTGGGGGGTAATGAAAAACTGTTTTTT. It translates to CASSELGGNEKLFF.

The chain is built from TRBV19 and TRBJ1-1; 8 bases agree with TRBD1. Per germline, CDR1 LNHDA and CDR2 SQIVND (reference sequence). J was trimmed by 3 bases and V by 5 bases; bases with no gene match: 2. This CDR3 has 13 residues. CDR3 coding DNA: TGTGCCAGTAGTCTACAGGGGGACACTGAAGCTTTCTTT. This translates into CASSLQGDTEAFF.

This clone was observed once. J is TRBJ1-1 and V is TRBV28; TRBD1 agrees at 8 bases. The CDR3 totals 14 residues. Germline lookup yields CDR1 MDHEN and CDR2 SYDVKM. Trimming removed 10 bases from V and 0 bases from J; junction bases left unmatched: 7. The CDR3 sequence: CATILGQVNTEAFF. Written as DNA, the CDR3 is TGTGCCACTATTTTGGGACAGGTGAACACTGAAGCTTTCTTT.

The rearrangement links TRBV4-1 to TRBJ2-1; 7 positions match TRBD2. CDR3 length: 18 amino acids. V gave up 1 base and J gave up 0 bases; unmatched junction bases: 9. CDR1 and CDR2 (germline): MGHRA, YSYEKL. CDR3: CASSQVWAGTNSYNEQFF. In nucleotides, the CDR3 is TGCGCCAGCAGCCAAGTATGGGCGGGGACTAACTCCTACAATGAGCAGTTCTTC.

The V and J genes are TRBV5-4 and TRBJ1-1; perhaps TRBD1 as D (6 bases). Trimming took 5 bases from V and 4 from J, leaving 12 bases between them. Per germline, CDR1 SGHNT and CDR2 YYREEE (reference sequence). The CDR3 loop spans 13 amino acids. CDR3 bases: TGTGCCAGCAGTCCAGGGGTTCGCACTGAAGCTTTCTTT. It codes for CASSPGVRTEAFF.

The chain recombines TRBV28 with TRBJ1-2; perhaps TRBD1 as D (6 bases). CDR1 MDHEN and CDR2 SYDVKM come from the germline V gene. This CDR3 contains 15 residues. The ends were cut back, 6 bases at V and 1 base at J, with 15 bases in the middle. CDR3 nucleotide sequence: TGTGCCAGCAGCCTCTCCGGACAGATTAACTATGGCTACACCTTC. Its protein is CASSLSGQINYGYTF.

This chain joins TRBV6-5 and TRBJ2-1, with a tentative D call TRBD2 (6 bases). Germline lookup yields CDR1 MNHEY and CDR2 SVGAGI. The CDR3 consists of 15 residues. V shed 5 bases and J shed 7 bases, with 18 bases lying between them. This chain's CDR3 is CASSPPGLTPNEQFF. For the CDR3, the DNA is TGTGCCAGCAGTCCTCCGGGACTTACTCCTAATGAGCAGTTCTTC.

The rearrangement links TRBV15 to TRBJ2-1; perhaps TRBD1 as D (5 bases). CDR1 is LNHNV and CDR2 is YYDKDF in the germline V gene (reference sequence). The CDR3 is 14 residues long. Trimming removed 5 bases from V and 3 bases from J, with 11 bases in between. The CDR3 DNA reads as TGTGCCACCAGCGTTCCAGGGCGCTACAATGAGCAGTTCTTC. It is translated as CATSVPGRYNEQFF.

V is TRBV11-2 and J is TRBJ2-6; no reliable D call. The germline CDR1 and CDR2 sequences are SGHAT and FQNNGV. The ends were cut back, 1 base at V and 4 bases at J, with 20 bases in the middle. CDR3 length: 19 residues. The CDR3 region is CASSLGRAPPVEGANVLTF. CDR3 bases: TGTGCCAGCAGCTTAGGGAGAGCGCCGCCAGTGGAAGGGGCCAACGTCCTGACTTTC.

This clone came up a few times. The CDR3 DNA sequence: TGCGCCAGCAGCTTGGGGACAGGGTATGGCTACACCTTC. It is translated as CASSLGTGYGYTF. The chain has TRBV5-1 and TRBJ1-2; TRBD1 agrees at 8 bases. Germline CDR1 and CDR2: SGHRS and YFSETQ. There are 13 residues in the CDR3. Trimming at V came to 0 bases and at J to 5 bases, leaving 0 bases not matched to a gene.